This TCR beta chain is drawn from a study of CXCR3-negative and CXCR3-positive naive CD8 T cells. The authors prepared UMI-labeled TRB cDNA libraries by 5' RACE. TCRdb re-called the 5' RACE reads; one entry per CDR3 protein, DNA not given. Its table lists under 6,000 distinct CDR3 sequences. The CDR3 has 14 amino acids. Germline V lookup: CDR1 LNHNV, CDR2 YYDKDF (reference sequence). In terms of frequency, this clonotype is medium-sized. Its specificity is unknown. General observations from the study: CXCR3-negative naive cells had less hydrophobic TRB CDR3s than did CXCR3-positive naive cells. Fresh PBMCs served for most assays, and CXCR3 expression fell partially after cryopreservation. Whereas both naive subsets had comparably high diversity, memory CD8+ cells had much lower diversity. With surface CD5 comparable between naive subsets, TCR strength was estimated using properties derived from the TRB CDR3.

V gene TRBV15 combines with J gene TRBJ2-7; TCRdb's D call, TRBD1, is unchecked because there is no DNA. The sequence derives from a human donor in good health. Some clones in this sample may be carry-over from other donors' samples. Sequenced: naive CXCR3+ CD8+ T cells from blood. Subset in this sample: CD45RO-CCR7+CD27+CD95- naive CD8+ T cells expressing CXCR3 (TNR3+). CDR3 region: CATSMGSGAYEQYF.